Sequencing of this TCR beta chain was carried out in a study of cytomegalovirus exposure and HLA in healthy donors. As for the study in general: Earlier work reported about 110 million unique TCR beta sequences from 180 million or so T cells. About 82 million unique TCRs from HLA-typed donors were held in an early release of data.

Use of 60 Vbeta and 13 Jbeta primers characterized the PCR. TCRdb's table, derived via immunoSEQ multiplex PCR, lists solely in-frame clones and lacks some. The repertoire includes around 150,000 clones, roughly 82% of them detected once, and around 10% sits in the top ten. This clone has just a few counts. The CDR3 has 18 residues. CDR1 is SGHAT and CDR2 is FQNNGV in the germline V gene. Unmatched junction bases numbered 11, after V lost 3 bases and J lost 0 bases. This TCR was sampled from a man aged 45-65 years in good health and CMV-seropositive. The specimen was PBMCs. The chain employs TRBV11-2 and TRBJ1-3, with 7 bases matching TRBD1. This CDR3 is CASSFRRDRVFSGNTIYF. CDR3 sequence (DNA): TGTGCCAGCAGCTTCCGCCGGGACAGAGTATTCTCTGGAAACACCATATATTTT. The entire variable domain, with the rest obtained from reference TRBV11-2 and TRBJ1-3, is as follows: EAGVAQSPRYKIIEKRQSVAFWCNPISGHATLYWYQQILGQGPKLLIQFQNNGVVDDSQLPKDRFSAERLKGVDSTLKIQPAKLEDSAVYLCASSFRRDRVFSGNTIYFGEGSWLTVV.